Listed below are T cell receptor beta chains from one sample, sequenced in a study of blood T cell repertoires in COVID-19. Clones were sequenced by immunoSEQ multiplex PCR, and TCRdb holds only the in-frame ones, with some missing. The data show 130,000 or so clones, approximately 83% seen once. Input material: peripheral blood. The receptor set was obtained from a woman aged 45 to 65 who had recovered from COVID-19. Each CDR3 is given with its conserved first and last residue. The order of the fields is clone size, D gene, J gene, V gene, CDR3 protein, CDR3 DNA. A D gene is named only where the DNA matches it firmly. For some rows the clone size is stated as once, few or many, or as a class when expanded; others skip it.

>.|.|TRBJ2-5|TRBV18
CASSPYAVGQYF
TGTGCCAGCTCACCATATGCGGTGGGCCAGTACTTC
>.|.|TRBJ2-5|TRBV6-2/TRBV6-3
CASSPLATQYF
TGTGCCAGCAGCCCCCTAGCGACCCAGTACTTC
>.|TRBD1|TRBJ2-5|TRBV6-1
CASSERSGGQETQYF
TGTGCCAGCAGTGAGCGGTCAGGGGGCCAAGAGACCCAGTACTTC
>once|TRBD1|TRBJ2-7|TRBV29-1
CSVEEDRVPYEQYF
TGCAGCGTTGAAGAGGACAGGGTTCCCTACGAGCAGTACTTC
>.|.|TRBJ2-1|TRBV5-1
CASSLEGSGYNEQFF
TGCGCCAGCAGCTTGGAAGGGTCAGGGTACAATGAGCAGTTCTTC
>once|TRBD1|TRBJ1-1|TRBV5-8
CASRFRQGFTEAFF
TGTGCCAGCAGGTTTCGACAGGGTTTCACTGAAGCTTTCTTT
>.|.|TRBJ2-7|TRBV12-5
CASGQGLTYEQYF
TGTGCTAGTGGCCAGGGACTGACTTACGAGCAGTACTTC
>.|TRBD1|TRBJ1-2|TRBV15
CATSGQGANYGYTF
TGTGCCACCAGCGGACAGGGTGCTAACTATGGCTACACCTTC
>once|.|TRBJ1-1|TRBV4-1
CASSQLGAATEAFF
TGCGCCAGCAGCCAACTGGGGGCAGCCACTGAAGCTTTCTTT
>.|TRBD2|TRBJ2-3|TRBV5-1
CASSLLTSGTTDTQYF
TGCGCCAGCAGCTTGCTGACTAGCGGGACCACAGATACGCAGTATTTT
>.|.|TRBJ2-2|TRBV6-6
CASSRRLSRGVIGELFF
TGTGCCAGCAGCCGACGACTATCCCGAGGCGTAATCGGGGAGCTGTTTTTT
>.|TRBD1|TRBJ1-2|TRBV6-5
CASGQGASYGYTF
TGTGCCAGCGGACAGGGGGCCTCCTATGGCTACACCTTC
>.|TRBD1|TRBJ1-2|TRBV19
CASSDRDTTNYGYTF
TGTGCCAGTAGTGACAGGGACACCACTAACTATGGCTACACCTTC
>.|TRBD1|TRBJ1-3|TRBV7-2
CASSLGQGKGNTIYF
TGTGCCAGCAGCCTAGGACAGGGGAAGGGAAACACCATATATTTT
>.|.|TRBJ2-1|TRBV18
CASSPQRDEQFF
TGTGCCAGCTCACCGCAGCGGGATGAGCAGTTCTTC
>.|.|TRBJ1-2|TRBV5-4
CASSLAQTNYGYTF
TGTGCCAGCAGCTTGGCACAGACTAACTATGGCTACACCTTC
>.|.|TRBJ1-3|TRBV18
CASSPVREPSGNTIYF
TGTGCCAGCTCACCCGTACGGGAGCCTTCTGGAAACACCATATATTTT
>.|TRBD2|TRBJ2-7|TRBV5-6
CASSLLGLAGVEQYF
TGTGCCAGCAGCTTGCTGGGACTAGCGGGAGTCGAGCAGTACTTC
>.|.|TRBJ1-1|TRBV18
CASSTQVENTEAFF
TGTGCCAGCTCAACGCAGGTAGAGAACACTGAAGCTTTCTTT
>.|TRBD2|TRBJ2-2|TRBV14
CASSPFTSALGSGELFF
TGTGCCAGCAGCCCCTTTACTAGCGCTCTGGGTTCCGGGGAGCTGTTTTTT
>.|.|TRBJ2-4|TRBV10-2
CASSSDSVGQNIQYF
TGCGCCAGCAGTTCCGACAGTGTAGGGCAAAACATTCAGTACTTC
>.|.|TRBJ2-7|TRBV5-4
CASSLAGVHSYEQYF
TGTGCCAGCAGCTTGGCAGGGGTACACTCCTACGAGCAGTACTTC
>.|TRBD1|TRBJ1-2|TRBV7-9
CASSIQGNYGYTF
TGTGCCAGCAGCATACAGGGGAACTATGGCTACACCTTC
>.|.|TRBJ1-1|TRBV5-6
CASSLGQVLRTEAFF
TGTGCCAGCAGCCTGGGGCAGGTCTTAAGGACTGAAGCTTTCTTT
>.|TRBD1|TRBJ2-3|TRBV7-9
CASSFLRDSLLDTDTQYF
TGTGCCAGCAGCTTCCTCCGGGACAGCCTTCTAGACACAGATACGCAGTATTTT
>.|.|TRBJ2-3|TRBV29-1
CSVGARGYADTQYF
TGCAGCGTTGGTGCCAGGGGATACGCAGATACGCAGTATTTT
>.|.|TRBJ2-1|TRBV5-1
CASSISGYNEQFF
TGCGCCAGCTCCATTTCGGGGTACAATGAGCAGTTCTTC
>.|.|TRBJ1-1|TRBV5-1
CASSLGQGLNTEAFF
TGCGCCAGCAGCTTGGGCCAGGGCTTGAACACTGAAGCTTTCTTT
>.|TRBD1|TRBJ1-6|TRBV20-1
CSASQGTGNSPLHF
TGCAGTGCTAGTCAAGGGACAGGGAATTCACCCCTCCACTTT
>.|TRBD2|TRBJ2-3|TRBV4-1
CASSQDGSGGSPTDTQYF
TGCGCCAGCAGCCAAGATGGAAGCGGGGGGTCCCCCACAGATACGCAGTATTTT
>.|TRBD1|TRBJ1-5|TRBV2
CASSLIWTGGNQPQHF
TGTGCCAGCAGTCTCATATGGACAGGGGGTAATCAGCCCCAGCATTTT
>.|.|TRBJ1-6|TRBV30
CAWSEGRGSPLHF
TGTGCCTGGAGTGAAGGTCGAGGATCACCCCTCCACTTT
>.|.|TRBJ2-7|TRBV6-4
CASSDYRPGCSYEQYF
TGTGCCAGCAGTGACTATCGACCAGGATGCTCCTACGAGCAGTACTTC
>once|.|TRBJ1-5|TRBV6-6
CASSPWTVKHYSNQPQHF
TGTGCCAGCAGTCCCTGGACAGTGAAACACTATAGCAATCAGCCCCAGCATTTT
>.|.|TRBJ2-2|TRBV2
CASSAHPANTGELFF
TGTGCCAGCAGTGCGCACCCAGCGAACACCGGGGAGCTGTTTTTT
>.|.|TRBJ2-1|TRBV5-1
CASSERTGSNEQFF
TGCGCCAGCAGCGAACGAACAGGGAGCAATGAGCAGTTCTTC
>.|.|TRBJ2-1|TRBV9
CASSLEASSYNEQFF
TGTGCCAGCAGCCTAGAGGCTAGCTCCTACAATGAGCAGTTCTTC
>.|TRBD2|TRBJ2-7|TRBV5-4
CASSVRGALNEQYF
TGTGCCAGCTCGGTGCGGGGGGCGCTGAACGAGCAGTACTTC
>.|TRBD2|TRBJ2-5|TRBV29-1
CSVEPGGETQYF
TGCAGCGTTGAACCCGGGGGGGAGACCCAGTACTTC
>.|.|TRBJ2-5|TRBV4-1
CASSQDQEETQYF
TGCGCCAGCAGCCAAGATCAGGAAGAGACCCAGTACTTC
>.|TRBD2|TRBJ2-1|TRBV5-1
CASRKVAGGDEQFF
TGCGCCAGCCGGAAGGTAGCGGGAGGAGATGAGCAGTTCTTC
>.|TRBD2|TRBJ2-1|TRBV12-3/TRBV12-4
CASSSKAGLAKFF
TGTGCCAGCAGTTCGAAGGCGGGACTAGCAAAGTTCTTC
>.|TRBD2|TRBJ2-7|TRBV7-8
CASSFRRGGIYEQYF
TGTGCCAGCAGCTTTAGGCGGGGGGGTATCTACGAGCAGTACTTC
>.|TRBD2|TRBJ2-3|TRBV7-6
CASSLVLTSGADTDTQYF
TGTGCCAGCAGCTTAGTTTTGACTAGCGGGGCCGACACAGATACGCAGTATTTT